This passage covers 30 T cell receptor beta chains from one sample sequenced in a study of T-cell reconstitution after alpha-beta-depleted transplantation in children. Molecular barcoding with unique molecular identifiers was used for the TCRbeta library. TCRdb re-derived calls from the PCR reads in MiXCR, one entry per CDR3 protein. Of hundreds of thousands of distinct CDR3 sequences listed, approximately 12% are singletons. Sequencing used PBMCs, mostly from graft donor cells, obtained 360 days after TCRalphabeta/CD19-depleted stem cell transplant. These receptors all come from a male patient between 10 and 17 years old who had a stem cell transplant for acute myeloid leukemia, so the T cells may come from the graft donor.

This clonotype came up a few times. This rearrangement joins TRBV29-1 to TRBJ2-1, with TRBD2 matching 14 bases. From germline, CDR1 is SQVTM and CDR2 ANQGSEA. This CDR3 is built from 12 residues. Trimming removed 1 base from V and 15 bases from J; junction bases left unmatched: 2. CDR3 in DNA: TGCAGCGTTGAAGGACTAGCGGGAGGGGGGTTCTTC. Residues: CSVEGLAGGGFF.

This clonotype occurred many times. The chain uses TRBV5-1 and TRBJ2-2; TRBD2 is a possible D gene (5 bases). Per the germline V gene, CDR1 is SGHRS and CDR2 is YFSETQ. CDR3 length: 17 residues. V was clipped by 0 bases and J by 0 bases, with 12 bases between them. This chain's CDR3 is CASSLEGYGANTGELFF. Here the CDR3 DNA reads TGCGCCAGCAGCTTGGAGGGTTACGGGGCGAACACCGGGGAGCTGTTTTTT.

The V call is TRBV27, the J call TRBJ2-1, with TRBD2 matching over 7 bases. Germline V gene data show CDR1 as MNHEY and CDR2 as SMNVEV (reference sequence). After removal of 3 bases from V and 5 bases from J, the junction contained 7 bases not matched to a gene. CDR3 length: 15 residues. CDR3 protein: CASSLEGGPNNEQFF. CDR3 sequence (DNA): TGTGCCAGCAGTTTGGAGGGAGGGCCAAACAATGAGCAGTTCTTC.

This clonotype was observed at least ten times. The chain carries TRBV5-1 and TRBJ2-7; the match to TRBD1 covers 12 bases. Looked up from germline, CDR1 is SGHRS and CDR2 is YFSETQ. The CDR3 sequence is 14 residues long. After removal of 3 bases from V and 6 bases from J, the junction contained 4 bases not matched to a gene. Written as DNA, the CDR3 is TGCGCCAGCAGCTGGGGACAGGGGGCGCGCGAGCAGTACTTC. Protein product: CASSWGQGAREQYF.

This clonotype was found many times. V is TRBV12-3 or TRBV12-4 and J is TRBJ2-7; 7 bases are a match to TRBD2. This CDR3 has 16 amino acids. Losses at the gene ends were 6 bases for V and 2 bases for J; bases not matched to a gene: 13. The DNA of the CDR3 is TGTGCCAGCAGCCACATACTGCTAGCGGCCACCTACGAGCAGTACTTC. Amino acid sequence: CASSHILLAATYEQYF.

The rearrangement uses TRBV7-2 and TRBJ2-3; TRBD2 matches at 11 bases. The V and J ends lost 5 bases and 6 bases, in that order; junction bases with no gene match: 10. CDR1 and CDR2 (germline): SGHTA, FQGNSA. The CDR3 runs to 16 residues. CDR3 bases: TGTGCCAGCAGCCCAGGGACTAGCGGCCGATCGGATACGCAGTATTTT. Protein: CASSPGTSGRSDTQYF.

CDR3 region: CASSAQGISGYTDTQYF. CDR3 nucleotide sequence: TGTGCCAGCAGCGCCCAGGGGATTTCCGGCTACACAGATACGCAGTATTTT. The J gene is TRBJ2-3, the V gene TRBV9, with a tentative D call TRBD1 (6 bases). Trimming cost V 3 bases and J 2 bases, with 19 bases left between them. Germline V gene data show CDR1 as SGDLS and CDR2 as YYNGEE. CDR3 length equals 17 residues. Combining the CDR3 with reference TRBV9 and TRBJ2-3 gives the whole variable domain DSGVTQTPKHLITATGQRVTLRCSPRSGDLSVYWYQQSLDQGLQFLIQYYNGEERAKGNILERFSAQQFPDLHSELNLSSLELGDSALYFCASSAQGISGYTDTQYFGPGTRLTVL.

For this clonotype: No conserved phenylalanine or tryptophan ends this CDR3, so it is likely a read error. This chain joins TRBV29-1 and TRBJ2-5; 7 bases fit TRBD1. Per the germline V gene, CDR1 is SQVTM and CDR2 is ANQGSEA. The CDR3 contains 13 residues. Unmatched junction bases numbered 6, after V lost 6 bases and J lost 2 bases. The CDR3 region is CSVGQVPQETQYY. DNA of the CDR3: TGCAGCGTCGGACAGGTACCACAAGAGACCCAGTACTAC.

The chain joins TRBV20-1 to TRBJ1-1; D unresolved. CDR1 and CDR2 from the germline V gene are DFQATT and SNEGSKA (reference sequence). This CDR3 comprises 16 residues. V lost 0 bases to trimming and J lost 0 bases, with 14 bases between them. CDR3 in DNA: TGCAGTGCTAGAGATCTTAAGAAGACTTTGAACACTGAAGCTTTCTTT. Translating gives CSARDLKKTLNTEAFF.

Concerning this clonotype: Germline and junction disagree at one end, which may indicate a read error. The J gene is TRBJ2-3, the V gene TRBV29-1, with TRBD2 matching over 7 bases. The CDR3 consists of 13 residues. In germline, CDR1 is SQVTM, CDR2 ANQGSEA. The CDR3 DNA follows: TGCAGCGTTCTTGCGACTAGCTCCGGTACGGAGTATTTT. It is translated as CSVLATSSGTEYF.

This clonotype came up many times. The J gene is TRBJ2-1, the V gene TRBV12-3 or TRBV12-4, with D tentatively TRBD2 (5 bases). The CDR3 runs 12 residues. V was cut by 6 bases and J by 12 bases, with 15 bases left in between. The CDR3 sequence: CASSLQAAGQFF. CDR3 coding DNA: TGTGCCAGCAGCCTACAAGCGGCAGGGCAGTTCTTC.

Many counts were recorded for this clonotype. At one end the junction does not follow the germline gene, possibly because of a read error. The rearrangement joins TRBV12-3 or TRBV12-4 to TRBJ2-7, with TRBD1 as a possible D gene (6 bases). The CDR3 is 15 residues long. The CDR3 here is CASSLGGNFAYEQYF. CDR3 nucleotides: TGTGCCAGCAGCTTAGGGGGAAATTTCGCCTACGAGCAGTACTTC.

This clonotype was counted only a few times. The chain employs TRBV6-2 or TRBV6-3 and TRBJ2-5, with 10 bases identical to TRBD2. The germline V gene encodes CDR1 MNHEY and CDR2 SVGEGT. J gave up 5 bases and V 8 bases, and 8 bases lay outside the gene matches. The CDR3 consists of 14 residues. The CDR3 nucleotides read TGTGCCAGCTCAGAAGCGGGAGGGACGGAGACCCAGTACTTC. Amino acids: CASSEAGGTETQYF.

V is TRBV12-3 or TRBV12-4 and J is TRBJ2-5, with TRBD1 matching over 9 bases. V was clipped by 8 bases and J by 4 bases; unmatched bases: 2. The CDR3 runs 12 residues. As DNA, the CDR3 is TGTGCCAGCGCGACAGGGGGAGAGACCCAGTACTTC. Amino acid sequence: CASATGGETQYF.

This rearrangement joins TRBV20-1 to TRBJ2-3; 7 bases fit TRBD2. Per germline, CDR1 DFQATT and CDR2 SNEGSKA (reference sequence). The junction had 10 bases not matched to a gene; V was cut back by 0 bases and J by 4 bases. The CDR3 spans 16 residues. In DNA, the CDR3 is TGCAGTGCTAGAGATTACGCGGGAGAGCGTCCAGATACGCAGTATTTT. This encodes CSARDYAGERPDTQYF.

This chain uses TRBV27 with TRBJ2-7; tentative D call: TRBD1 (6 bases). Trimming stripped 6 bases from V and 5 bases from J, with 14 bases between. The CDR3 sequence is 13 residues long. Looked up from germline, CDR1 is MNHEY and CDR2 is SMNVEV (reference sequence). CDR3 nucleotides: TGTGCCAGCAGACCCTCAGGGGTGCACGAGCAGTACTTC. It yields the protein CASRPSGVHEQYF.

This clonotype was seen more than once but under ten times. The V gene is TRBV29-1, the J gene TRBJ1-2; D ambiguous. V lost 4 bases and J 4 bases, leaving 13 bases between the germline ends. Per the germline V gene, CDR1 is SQVTM and CDR2 is ANQGSEA. The CDR3 has 13 amino acids. The CDR3 spells CSVVGGPSYGYTF. As DNA, the CDR3 is TGCAGCGTTGTGGGCGGCCCTAGCTATGGCTACACCTTC.

The chain has TRBV20-1 and TRBJ2-1; 9 bases map to TRBD1. Trimming cost V 6 bases and J 6 bases; bases outside gene matches: 12. The CDR3 length is 15 residues. Germline V gene sequence: CDR1 DFQATT, CDR2 SNEGSKA (reference sequence). This CDR3 reads CSAFPGQGRVNEQFF. CDR3 bases: TGCAGTGCGTTCCCGGGACAGGGAAGGGTCAATGAGCAGTTCTTC.

This clonotype was recorded a few times. The chain has TRBV25-1 and TRBJ2-7; D perhaps matches TRBD2 (5 bases). Germline assignment: CDR1 MGHDK and CDR2 SYGVNS. V was trimmed by 0 bases and J by 0 bases, leaving 12 bases between them. CDR3 length: 16 residues. CDR3 amino acids: CASSEYGSGISYEQYF. In DNA form, the CDR3 reads TGTGCCAGCAGTGAATATGGAAGCGGTATCTCCTACGAGCAGTACTTC.

With respect to this clonotype: One junction end does not reproduce the germline sequence, and a read error may be involved. The chain has TRBV29-1 and TRBJ2-3; D remains unclear. Germline assignment: CDR1 SQVTM and CDR2 ANQGSEA. The CDR3 length is 10 residues. Here the CDR3 reads CSARTYTQYF. CDR3 DNA: TGCAGCGCCCGCACATATACGCAGTATTTT.

This sequence joins TRBV5-1 and TRBJ1-1; 9 bases are a match to TRBD1. CDR1 is SGHRS and CDR2 is YFSETQ in the germline V gene. Losses at the gene ends were 3 bases for V and 1 base for J; bases not matched to a gene: 4. The CDR3 extends over 15 amino acids. CDR3 in DNA: TGCGCCAGCAGCTACAGGGGGCGTGGGAACACTGAAGCTTTCTTT. Translating gives CASSYRGRGNTEAFF. The full variable domain, its missing parts supplied by reference TRBV5-1 and TRBJ1-1, is KAGVTQTPRYLIKTRGQQVTLSCSPISGHRSVSWYQQTPGQGLQFLFEYFSETQRNKGNFPGRFSGRQFSNSRSEMNVSTLELGDSALYLCASSYRGRGNTEAFFGQGTRLTVV.

V is TRBV28 and J is TRBJ1-4; D not certain. The germline V gene encodes CDR1 MDHEN and CDR2 SYDVKM. The ends were cut back, 6 bases at V and 5 bases at J, with 16 bases in the middle. This CDR3 contains 15 residues. CDR3 in amino acids: CASSAVDSPNEKLFF. As DNA, the CDR3 is TGTGCCAGCAGCGCTGTGGACTCCCCGAATGAAAAACTGTTTTTT.

The table lists this clonotype with a few counts. The rearrangement joins TRBV20-1 to TRBJ2-7; TRBD2 is a possible D gene (5 bases). The CDR3 contains 15 residues. V shed 4 bases and J shed 2 bases, with 18 bases lying between them. CDR1 is DFQATT and CDR2 is SNEGSKA in the germline V gene (reference sequence). The DNA for the CDR3 is TGCAGTGCTACGGGTTCGGGGAGTCACACCTACGAGCAGTACTTC. Residues: CSATGSGSHTYEQYF.

V is TRBV14 and J is TRBJ2-7, with 7 nucleotides matching TRBD2. This CDR3 has 24 amino acids. Per the germline V gene, CDR1 is SGHDN and CDR2 is FVKESK. The V segment lost 3 bases and the J segment 4 bases; nucleotides outside the gene matches: 36. CDR3 sequence (DNA): TGTGCCAGCAGCCACCGGGACGGAATTACCACCGGGACTAATATTCTCATTTTGGGGTACGAGCAGTACTTC. The encoded protein is CASSHRDGITTGTNILILGYEQYF.

This clonotype has ten or more counts. J is TRBJ2-7 and V is TRBV28; 9 bases are shared with TRBD2. CDR1 and CDR2 (germline): MDHEN, SYDVKM. This CDR3 has 18 residues. After removal of 3 bases from V and 3 bases from J, the junction contained 15 bases not matched to a gene. The CDR3 reads CASSFGAASGIIFYEQYF. The CDR3, as DNA: TGTGCCAGCAGTTTCGGGGCGGCTAGCGGGATTATATTCTACGAGCAGTACTTC.

This clonotype was seen a few times. The chain has TRBV13 and TRBJ2-7; D unclear. V was trimmed by 1 base and J by 2 bases, leaving 15 bases between them. The CDR3 sequence is 16 residues long. Germline values: CDR1 PRHDT, CDR2 FYEKMQ (reference sequence). The CDR3 nucleotides read TGTGCCAGCAGCTTAGCCGGGTATAGACACGCCTACGAGCAGTACTTC. Amino acid sequence: CASSLAGYRHAYEQYF.

V usage is TRBV7-2 and J usage is TRBJ2-5; no reliable D call. In germline, CDR1 is SGHTA, CDR2 FQGNSA. V lost 4 bases to trimming and J lost 2 bases, with 14 bases between them. There are 15 residues in the CDR3. CDR3 region: CASSSSGSRQETQYF. CDR3 nucleotides: TGTGCCAGCAGCTCTAGTGGCTCCCGACAAGAGACCCAGTACTTC. The complete variable domain, with remaining parts taken from reference TRBV7-2 and TRBJ2-5, reads GAGVSQSPSNKVTEKGKDVELRCDPISGHTALYWYRQSLGQGLEFLIYFQGNSAPDKSGLPSDRFSAERTGGSVSTLTIQRTQQEDSAVYLCASSSSGSRQETQYFGPGTRLLVL.

The chain uses TRBV29-1 and TRBJ2-5; D might be TRBD1 (5 bases). CDR3 size: 14 residues. Germline-derived CDR1 and CDR2 are SQVTM and ANQGSEA. The ends were cut back, 1 base at V and 7 bases at J, with 16 bases in the middle. The CDR3 DNA sequence: TGCAGCGTTGAAGGACCTTTAGGGGTATGGACCCAGTACTTC. Protein sequence: CSVEGPLGVWTQYF.

Many counts were recorded for this clonotype. V is TRBV7-6 and J is TRBJ2-7; 7 nucleotides match TRBD1. With V trimmed by 2 bases and J by 3 bases, 10 bases remained unmatched. Germline V lookup: CDR1 SGHVS, CDR2 FNYEAQ. The CDR3 spans 16 residues. The CDR3 nucleotides are TGTGCCAGCAGCTTAAGGGTGGGGACAGTGGTCTACGAGCAGTACTTC. Translating it yields CASSLRVGTVVYEQYF. The full variable domain, its missing parts supplied by reference TRBV7-6 and TRBJ2-7, is GAGVSQSPRYKVTKRGQDVALRCDPISGHVSLYWYRQALGQGPEFLTYFNYEAQQDKSGLPNDRFSAERPEGSISTLTIQRTEQRDSAMYRCASSLRVGTVVYEQYFGPGTRLTVT.

The V call is TRBV29-1, the J call TRBJ1-5, with D tentatively TRBD1 (6 bases). CDR1 and CDR2 from the germline V gene are SQVTM and ANQGSEA. The CDR3 spans 16 residues. The germline V and J ends were trimmed by 0 bases and 1 base, with 13 bases remaining between them. CDR3 sequence reads: CSVEDLARGSNQPQHF. DNA for the CDR3: TGCAGCGTTGAAGATCTCGCCAGGGGCAGCAATCAGCCCCAGCATTTT.